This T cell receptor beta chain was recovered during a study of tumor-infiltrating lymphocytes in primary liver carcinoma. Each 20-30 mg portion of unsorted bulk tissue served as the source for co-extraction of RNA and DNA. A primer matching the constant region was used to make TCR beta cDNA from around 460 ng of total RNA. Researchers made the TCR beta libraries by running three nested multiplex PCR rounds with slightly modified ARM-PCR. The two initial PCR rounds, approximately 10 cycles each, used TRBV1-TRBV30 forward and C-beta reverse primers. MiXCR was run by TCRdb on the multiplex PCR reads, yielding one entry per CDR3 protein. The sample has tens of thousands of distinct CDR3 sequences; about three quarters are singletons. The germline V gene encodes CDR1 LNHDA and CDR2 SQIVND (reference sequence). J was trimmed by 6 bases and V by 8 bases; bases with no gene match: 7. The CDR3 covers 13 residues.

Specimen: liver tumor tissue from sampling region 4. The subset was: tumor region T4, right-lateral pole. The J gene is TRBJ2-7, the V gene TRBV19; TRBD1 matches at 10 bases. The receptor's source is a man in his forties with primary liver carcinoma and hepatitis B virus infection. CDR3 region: CASGRDRGREQYF. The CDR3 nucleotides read TGTGCCAGTGGCCGGGACAGGGGACGCGAGCAGTACTTC.